This record covers a single T cell receptor beta chain. Its target is unknown. These data come from a study of cytomegalovirus exposure and HLA in healthy donors. Study-wide results and limits: Researchers had no immune exposure information except CMV serostatus available. In vitro confirmation showed three CMV-associated chains to be CMV antigen specific. It was reported that the classifier diagnosed cytomegalovirus status with high specificity and sensitivity in both the original and validation cohorts. Listed as cytomegalovirus-associated were 150 or so TCR beta chains.

V shed 6 bases and J 3 bases; nucleotides not matched to a gene: 8. This CDR3 is 14 amino acids long. Germline values: CDR1 MDHEN, CDR2 SYDVKM. 13 Jbeta primers and 60 Vbeta primers were used for the PCR. The protocol was immunoSEQ multiplex PCR, while the TCRdb copy is restricted to in-frame clones and leaves out a portion. The sample has under 120,000 clones; roughly 80% are singletons. The clonotype was recovered from a female donor in good health and CMV-seropositive. The specimen was PBMCs. The chain uses TRBV28 and TRBJ2-7, with 7 bases lining up with TRBD2. The CDR3 region has the DNA TGTGCCAGCAGGTCGAACCCGGGGGGCTACGAGCAGTACTTC. Residues: CASRSNPGGYEQYF.